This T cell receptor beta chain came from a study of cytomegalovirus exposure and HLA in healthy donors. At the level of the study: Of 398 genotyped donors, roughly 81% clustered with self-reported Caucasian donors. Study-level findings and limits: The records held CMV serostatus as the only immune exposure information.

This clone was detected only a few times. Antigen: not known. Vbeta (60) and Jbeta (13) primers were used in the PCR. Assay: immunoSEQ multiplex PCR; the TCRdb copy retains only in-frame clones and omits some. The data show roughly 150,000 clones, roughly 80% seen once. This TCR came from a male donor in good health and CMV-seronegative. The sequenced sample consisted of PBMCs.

The CDR3 nucleotides read TGTGCCAGCAGCGTAGTGCAGGGGTACGGCACAGATACGCAGTATTTT. It is translated as CASSVVQGYGTDTQYF. The V gene is TRBV9, the J gene TRBJ2-3; perhaps TRBD1 as D (6 bases). CDR3 length: 16 amino acids. Germline lookup yields CDR1 SGDLS and CDR2 YYNGEE. Trimming took off 0 bases at V and 1 base at J, with 12 bases between the two ends.